A single T cell receptor (beta chain) is shown here with its context. Antigen specificity is unknown. This sample is part of a study of CD8 T cells in ankylosing spondylitis. The study's findings and limits: CD8+ disease-linked clones were present at relatively low frequencies in blood. Reported data indicate significant enrichment of disease-linked clones within matched ankylosing spondylitis synovial fluid. Past research had described some motif variants in reactive arthritis synovial fluid and blood. One TCR beta motif, made up of roughly 8 highly homologous variants, appeared characteristic of ankylosing spondylitis blood.

This CDR3 is built from 15 residues. The germline CDR1 and CDR2 sequences are LNHNV and YYDKDF (reference sequence). V gave up 6 bases and J gave up 2 bases; unmatched junction bases: 3. The TCR beta libraries were generated through quantitative 5'-RACE incorporating molecular barcodes. TCRdb re-called the 5' RACE reads with MiXCR, one entry per CDR3 protein. Of a few hundred thousand distinct CDR3 sequences listed, about a fifth are singletons. This chain uses TRBV15 with TRBJ2-2, with 10 bases fitting TRBD2. This receptor was identified in a male donor with ankylosing spondylitis. Sequencing used blood, either unsorted or a sorted T cell fraction (not recorded which). CDR3 sequence (DNA): TGTGCCACCAGTCGACTAGCGGGTAACACCGGGGAGCTGTTTTTT. This sequence encodes CATSRLAGNTGELFF.